This TCR beta chain was sequenced during a study of blood T cell repertoires in COVID-19. Germline-derived CDR1 and CDR2 are GTSNPN and SVGIG (reference sequence). With 4 bases clipped from V and 3 bases from J, the junction kept 5 bases outside the gene matches. The CDR3 runs to 16 residues. The repertoire was sequenced with immunoSEQ multiplex PCR; TCRdb's copy has only in-frame clones and lacks some. This sample has just under 350,000 clones, with about 87% found just once. The sequence derives from a woman between 45 and 65 years old with COVID-19, enrolled during active disease. Sequencing used peripheral blood. The chain uses TRBV30 and TRBJ2-2, with TRBD2 matching over 13 bases. The CDR3 DNA is TGTGCCTGGAAAGGACTAGCGGGAGCGCACACCGGGGAGCTGTTTTTT. Translation gives CAWKGLAGAHTGELFF. Drawing the rest from reference TRBV30 and TRBJ2-2, the complete variable domain is SQTIHQWPATLVQPVGSPLSLECTVEGTSNPNLYWYRQAAGRGLQLLFYSVGIGQISSEVPQNLSASRPQDRQFILSSKKLLLSDSGFYLCAWKGLAGAHTGELFFGEGSRLTVL.